A single sample gave rise to the 26 T cell receptor beta chains below, sequenced in a study of PD-1 blockade in classical Hodgkin lymphoma. No patient escaped relapse after autologous stem cell transplantation, and brentuximab vedotin exposure varied. The assay was immunoSEQ multiplex PCR, and TCRdb's table has in-frame clones only and misses some. The table has approximately 100,000 clones, more than 85% seen once. This specimen was peripheral blood mononuclear cells (PBMCs), taken before the second cycle of nivolumab. The receptors stem from a human donor with classical Hodgkin lymphoma.

This chain links TRBV4-3 with TRBJ1-1, with 7 bases aligning to TRBD1. The V and J ends lost 10 bases and 0 bases, in that order; junction bases with no gene match: 8. Germline V gene sequence: CDR1 LGHNA, CDR2 YSLEER. The CDR3 runs 14 residues. CDR3 bases: TGCGCCACCTCTTTGACAGGGATGAACACTGAAGCTTTCTTT. This gives the protein CATSLTGMNTEAFF.

This rearrangement joins TRBV10-3 to TRBJ2-7; 8 bases fit TRBD2. Per the germline V gene, CDR1 is ENHRY and CDR2 is SYGVKD. The CDR3 runs 17 residues. Trimming cost V 3 bases and J 1 base; bases outside gene matches: 11. In DNA, the CDR3 is TGTGCCATCAGTGATATCCCCCCGGGGGGGGCGTCCTACGAGCAGTACTTC. Amino acid sequence: CAISDIPPGGASYEQYF.

The chain combines TRBV6-5 with TRBJ2-3, with TRBD2 matching over 7 bases. V lost 4 bases, J lost 5 bases, and 6 bases stayed unmatched. The V gene's germline CDR1 is MNHEY and CDR2 SVGAGI. The CDR3 loop spans 14 amino acids. The CDR3 DNA is TGTGCCAGCAGTTCGTGGACGGGAGGAGATACGCAGTATTTT. Translating gives CASSSWTGGDTQYF.

The chain has TRBV7-2 and TRBJ2-4; 11 positions agree with TRBD1. CDR3 size: 16 residues. CDR1 and CDR2 (germline): SGHTA, FQGNSA. J was trimmed by 0 bases and V by 5 bases; bases with no gene match: 3. CDR3 nucleotide sequence: TGTGCCAGCAGCGAGGACAGGGGGCTAGCCAAAAACATTCAGTACTTC. Its translation: CASSEDRGLAKNIQYF. The whole variable domain, remainder taken from reference TRBV7-2 and TRBJ2-4, is GAGVSQSPSNKVTEKGKDVELRCDPISGHTALYWYRQSLGQGLEFLIYFQGNSAPDKSGLPSDRFSAERTGGSVSTLTIQRTQQEDSAVYLCASSEDRGLAKNIQYFGAGTRLSVL.

Points on this clone: The same CDR3 can be traced to other DNA sequences in this sample. V is TRBV7-9 and J is TRBJ1-2; D might be TRBD1 (5 bases). This CDR3 region has 13 residues. Trimming removed 1 base from V and 2 bases from J, with 5 bases in between. The germline V gene encodes CDR1 SEHNR and CDR2 FQNEAQ (reference sequence). CDR3 in DNA: TGTGCCAGCAGCTTAGGGGGGAACTATGGCTACACCTTC. It encodes CASSLGGNYGYTF.

The chain uses TRBV4-2 and TRBJ2-7; 11 bases align to TRBD2. The CDR3 length is 16 residues. Germline CDR1 is LGHNA and CDR2 is YNFKEQ. J was trimmed by 1 base and V by 4 bases; bases with no gene match: 6. CDR3 sequence reads: CASSLTSSGGSYEQYF. The CDR3, as DNA: TGTGCCAGCAGCCTGACCTCTAGCGGGGGGTCCTACGAGCAGTACTTC.

The chain uses TRBV7-6 and TRBJ2-7; possibly TRBD1 or TRBD2 for D (5 bases each). V was trimmed by 5 bases and J by 2 bases, leaving 16 bases between them. Germline CDR1 and CDR2: SGHVS and FNYEAQ. The CDR3 totals 15 residues. For the CDR3, the DNA is TGTGCCAGCAGCCCCGAATGGGGGAACACCTACGAGCAGTACTTC. Protein: CASSPEWGNTYEQYF. Based on the CDR3 plus reference TRBV7-6 and TRBJ2-7, the full variable domain is GAGVSQSPRYKVTKRGQDVALRCDPISGHVSLYWYRQALGQGPEFLTYFNYEAQQDKSGLPNDRFSAERPEGSISTLTIQRTEQRDSAMYRCASSPEWGNTYEQYFGPGTRLTVT.

CDR3 nucleotides: TGTGCCAGCAGCTTAGTCCCTGGGGAGCCCCAGCATTTT. It encodes CASSLVPGEPQHF. The chain combines TRBV11-2 with TRBJ1-5; unclear D gene. This CDR3 comprises 13 residues. V dropped 1 base and J dropped 8 bases, with 9 bases sitting between them. Germline V gives CDR1 SGHAT, CDR2 FQNNGV.

The chain combines TRBV12-5 with TRBJ2-7; D not resolved. Between the trimmed V and J ends, which lost 7 bases and 3 bases, there was a span of 19 bases. Germline-derived CDR1 and CDR2 are LGHNT and FRNRAP. This CDR3 contains 15 residues. CDR3 in amino acids: CASASTGIWDYEQYF. The CDR3 coding sequence is TGTGCTAGTGCTTCCACGGGTATATGGGACTACGAGCAGTACTTC.

The rearrangement joins TRBV11-2 to TRBJ1-5; D perhaps matches TRBD1 (5 bases). The V gene lost 0 bases and the J gene lost 5 bases, with 5 bases spanning the gap. CDR3 size: 13 residues. Looked up from germline, CDR1 is SGHAT and CDR2 is FQNNGV. The CDR3 region is CASSLEGDQPQHF. The CDR3 DNA reads TGTGCCAGCAGCTTAGAAGGGGATCAGCCCCAGCATTTT.

V is TRBV4-3 and J is TRBJ2-5, with a possible D match to TRBD2 (6 bases). The germline gives CDR1 LGHNA, CDR2 YSLEER. The germline V and J ends were trimmed by 3 bases and 4 bases, with 12 bases remaining between them. The CDR3 spans 14 residues. CDR3 loop: CASSHPGVGETQYF. CDR3 DNA: TGCGCCAGCAGCCATCCGGGGGTGGGAGAGACCCAGTACTTC.

This clone was detected only once. A read error may produce the germline difference seen at one junction end. J is TRBJ2-5 and V is TRBV7-2, with 7 positions matching TRBD1. The CDR3 is 17 residues long. Germline CDR1 SGHTA, CDR2 FQGNSA. In DNA, the CDR3 is TGTGCCAGCAGTTTAGTAAAATTCAGGGGGAAGAAGGAGACCCAGTACTTC. This encodes CASSLVKFRGKKETQYF.

The CDR3 spells CASSWSSDETQYF. The CDR3 DNA follows: TGTGCCAGCAGTTGGTCAAGCGATGAGACCCAGTACTTC. The chain is built from TRBV27 and TRBJ2-5; D is unresolved. CDR1 is MNHEY, CDR2 SMNVEV, per germline (reference sequence). Trimming took 4 bases from V and 5 from J, leaving 11 bases between them. The CDR3 is 13 residues long.

This clone appeared a single time. The chain recombines TRBV19 with TRBJ2-2; D possibly corresponds to TRBD1 (5 bases). This CDR3 is built from 17 residues. Germline V gene data show CDR1 as LNHDA and CDR2 as SQIVND (reference sequence). Trimming took 5 bases from V and 3 from J, leaving 19 bases between them. The CDR3 is CASSAPTTADYTGELFF. CDR3 DNA: TGTGCCAGTAGTGCCCCAACGACAGCCGACTACACCGGGGAGCTGTTTTTT.

The CDR3: CASSTQRGWYF. For the CDR3, the DNA is TGTGCCAGCAGCACCCAGCGGGGGTGGTACTTC. This sequence joins TRBV27 and TRBJ2-7, with 8 bases identical to TRBD2. The CDR3 runs to 11 residues. The V gene end was trimmed by 6 bases and the J gene end by 12 bases; junction bases not matched to a gene: 7. Germline V gives CDR1 MNHEY, CDR2 SMNVEV (reference sequence).

This clone was counted a single time. The CDR3 nucleotides read TGCAGTGCTAGAGAAGGGTTCCAGTACTTC. It codes for CSAREGFQYF. The chain recombines TRBV20-1 with TRBJ2-5; D is unresolved. From germline, CDR1 is DFQATT and CDR2 SNEGSKA (reference sequence). The CDR3 consists of 10 residues. The V end lost 0 bases, the J end lost 10 bases, and 6 bases lay between the germline ends.

The gene calls are TRBV6-1 and TRBJ1-5; D may be TRBD1 (5 bases). Trimming removed 0 bases at V and 5 bases at J, with 8 bases between. The CDR3 spans 14 residues. Germline CDR1 reads MNHNS; CDR2 reads SASEGT. DNA of the CDR3: TGTGCCAGCAGTGAAGCCAGGGTTGATCAGCCCCAGCATTTT. Its translation: CASSEARVDQPQHF.

The chain uses TRBV29-1 and TRBJ1-1; D unclear. This CDR3 is built from 13 residues. V was shortened by 5 bases and J by 5 bases, with 15 bases between the two germline ends. The germline CDR1 and CDR2 sequences are SQVTM and ANQGSEA. CDR3 nucleotide sequence: TGCAGCGTTTGGGTGGAGGAGGCAACTGAAGCTTTCTTT. Translated: CSVWVEEATEAFF.

V usage is TRBV10-3 and J usage is TRBJ2-5; TRBD2 matches at 11 bases. The germline CDR1 and CDR2 sequences are ENHRY and SYGVKD. The CDR3 length is 14 residues. V shed 1 base and J 9 bases; nucleotides not matched to a gene: 4. The chain's CDR3 is CAISEWTSGWAQYF. The CDR3 nucleotides are TGTGCCATCAGTGAGTGGACTAGCGGGTGGGCCCAGTACTTC.

V gene TRBV12-1 combines with J gene TRBJ1-4; TRBD1, as called in the table, went unchecked against the DNA. TRBV12-1 is shown as a pseudogene. The CDR3 has 17 residues. CDR3 sequence (DNA): TGTGCCAGCAGCTTAACGCCCCCCACAGGGGATAATGAAAAACTGTTTTTT. Protein: CASSLTPPTGDNEKLFF.

The genes are TRBV7-2 and TRBJ1-1; 7 nucleotides align to TRBD1. The germline V gene has CDR1 SGHTA and CDR2 FQGNSA. The CDR3 runs 13 residues. V lost 5 bases to trimming and J lost 6 bases; unmatched junction nucleotides: 6. This chain's CDR3 is CASSLSRGPEAFF. CDR3 bases: TGTGCCAGCAGCCTCTCGAGGGGGCCTGAAGCTTTCTTT.

This chain uses TRBV30 with TRBJ1-2, with D possibly matching TRBD1 (6 bases). V was cut by 3 bases and J by 2 bases, with 10 bases left in between. Germline V lookup: CDR1 GTSNPN, CDR2 SVGIG (reference sequence). The CDR3 is 13 amino acids. CDR3 protein: CAWRTGPNYGYTF. CDR3 DNA sequence: TGTGCCTGGAGGACAGGTCCCAACTATGGCTACACCTTC.

The chain is built from TRBV27 and TRBJ1-5; D is ambiguous. Trimming removed 7 bases from V and 3 bases from J, with 10 bases in between. The CDR3 has 13 residues. Germline V gene data show CDR1 as MNHEY and CDR2 as SMNVEV (reference sequence). The CDR3 sequence: CASKLKHNQPQHF. Written as DNA, the CDR3 is TGTGCCAGCAAGTTAAAGCACAATCAGCCCCAGCATTTT.

The chain couples TRBV11-2 to TRBJ1-4; D call uncertain. Trimming took 1 base from V and 5 from J, leaving 8 bases between them. Germline loops: CDR1 SGHAT, CDR2 FQNNGV. CDR3 length equals 14 residues. The DNA for the CDR3 is TGTGCCAGCAGCTTAGTAGGACCAAATGAAAAACTGTTTTTT. This encodes CASSLVGPNEKLFF.

This chain connects TRBV5-4 to TRBJ2-5, with 7 positions matching TRBD2. There are 16 residues in the CDR3. V lost 2 bases to trimming and J lost 4 bases; unmatched junction nucleotides: 11. The germline CDR1 and CDR2 sequences are SGHNT and YYREEE (reference sequence). The DNA for the CDR3 is TGTGCCAGCAGCTTCCCGCCTGTGGGGGGGAGAGAGACCCAGTACTTC. Protein product: CASSFPPVGGRETQYF.

The CDR3 nucleotides are TGTGCCAGCAGCTTCCAGCGGGCTAGCAATCAGCCCCAGCATTTT. Its protein is CASSFQRASNQPQHF. V is TRBV7-8 and J is TRBJ1-5, with unresolved D. The CDR3 spans 15 residues. Trimming shortened V by 3 bases and J by 0 bases, and 9 bases separated the two germline ends. Germline V gene lookup returns CDR1 SGHVS and CDR2 FQNEAQ. The variable domain in full, completed from reference TRBV7-8 and TRBJ1-5, reads GAGVSQSPRYKVAKRGQDVALRCDPISGHVSLFWYQQALGQGPEFLTYFQNEAQLDKSGLPSDRFFAERPEGSVSTLKIQRTQQEDSAVYLCASSFQRASNQPQHFGDGTRLSIL.